This entry lists 16 T cell receptor beta chains sequenced from one sample in a study of blood T cells in healthy people across ages (dated by TCRdb to about 2015). The method was 5' RACE. Sequenced on an Illumina HiSeq 2500. A second roughly 7 to 12 cycle PCR used a sample-barcoded 5' primer and a J-beta primer mix. The public reads were quality trimmed at Q25 with fastp and then assembled into clones with MiXCR by TCRdb, keeping productive beta chains. Each CDR3 protein gets just one entry, which takes the most common genes and DNA from the rows behind it. The table for this sample lists hundreds of thousands of distinct CDR3 sequences; about 30% of them were counted only once. 15% of the sample is taken by the ten largest. The sample taken for sequencing was blood. The source is a woman older than 75 in good health. Donor details come from another sample of the same person, matched by shared clones.

A few counts support this clonotype. Relative to the germline gene, one junction end is altered; a read error may explain this. The chain has TRBV7-2 and TRBJ2-4, with 10 positions matching TRBD1. CDR3 length equals 12 residues. CDR1 and CDR2 (germline): SGHTA, FQGNSA. The CDR3 region is CAGSLRQGAKYF. CDR3 in DNA: TGTGCCGGCAGCCTACGACAGGGGGCAAAGTACTTC.

J is TRBJ2-3 and V is TRBV5-8; D may match TRBD1 or TRBD2 (6 bases each). Germline values: CDR1 SGHTS, CDR2 YDEGEE. The V and J ends lost 4 bases and 0 bases respectively, with 15 bases between them. CDR3 length equals 16 residues. The CDR3: CASSPEGGTSTDTQYF. In DNA, the CDR3 is TGTGCCAGCAGCCCGGAGGGGGGCACTAGCACAGATACGCAGTATTTT.

This clonotype was seen repeatedly, ten times or more. This chain connects TRBV5-1 to TRBJ1-2; 8 positions agree with TRBD1. Unmatched junction bases numbered 8, after V lost 5 bases and J lost 8 bases. Germline assignment: CDR1 SGHRS and CDR2 YFSETQ. The CDR3 runs 13 residues. The CDR3 nucleotides read TGCGCCAGCAGTTCGACAGGGGTAGGCGGCTACACCTTC. Encoded protein: CASSSTGVGGYTF. Looking up the rest from reference TRBV5-1 and TRBJ1-2 gives the full variable domain: KAGVTQTPRYLIKTRGQQVTLSCSPISGHRSVSWYQQTPGQGLQFLFEYFSETQRNKGNFPGRFSGRQFSNSRSEMNVSTLELGDSALYLCASSSTGVGGYTFGSGTRLTVV.

This clonotype has more than one count but fewer than ten. This sequence joins TRBV15 and TRBJ2-3; 12 bases fit TRBD1. The germline CDR1 and CDR2 sequences are LNHNV and YYDKDF (reference sequence). V lost 6 bases, J lost 0 bases, and 10 bases stayed unmatched. The length of the CDR3 is 18 residues. CDR3: CATRMGQGAGASTDTQYF. CDR3 nucleotide sequence: TGTGCCACCAGAATGGGACAGGGGGCAGGGGCTAGCACAGATACGCAGTATTTT. Together with reference TRBV15 and TRBJ2-3, the CDR3 gives the full variable domain: DAMVIQNPRYQVTQFGKPVTLSCSQTLNHNVMYWYQQKSSQAPKLLFHYYDKDFNNEADTPDNFQSRRPNTSFCFLDIRSPGLGDTAMYLCATRMGQGAGASTDTQYFGPGTRLTVL.

This clonotype was counted ten times or more. The V and J genes are TRBV7-2 and TRBJ2-4; D tentatively fits TRBD1 or TRBD2 (5 bases each). Germline loops: CDR1 SGHTA, CDR2 FQGNSA. V dropped 8 bases and J dropped 0 bases, with 17 bases sitting between them. CDR3 length: 16 residues. Here the CDR3 DNA reads TGTGCCAGCCGTAGTGGGGGAGCTCTAGCCAAAAACATTCAGTACTTC. Translated, it gives CASRSGGALAKNIQYF.

CDR3 loop: CASSLKGWDAETQYF. The CDR3, as DNA: TGTGCCAGCAGCTTAAAAGGGTGGGATGCAGAGACCCAGTACTTC. This chain connects TRBV7-9 to TRBJ2-5; unclear D gene. The CDR3 has 15 amino acids. Trimming cost V 2 bases and J 4 bases, with 14 bases left between them. Germline values: CDR1 SEHNR, CDR2 FQNEAQ (reference sequence).

This chain joins TRBV29-1 and TRBJ2-3; D is undetermined. This CDR3 is built from 13 residues. Trimming left V 4 bases short and J 4 bases short, with 12 bases between. Germline V gene lookup returns CDR1 SQVTM and CDR2 ANQGSEA. The CDR3 region is CSVVDRVADTQYF. In DNA, the CDR3 is TGCAGCGTTGTAGATAGGGTCGCAGATACGCAGTATTTT.

This clonotype showed up just a few times. CDR3 region: CASSRHSGRNTGELFF. The CDR3, as DNA: TGCGCCAGCAGCCGACACAGCGGGCGGAACACCGGGGAGCTGTTTTTT. V is TRBV4-3 and J is TRBJ2-2; TRBD2 might be the D (6 bases). The CDR3 loop spans 16 amino acids. V lost 4 bases to trimming and J lost 1 base, with 13 bases between them. From germline, CDR1 is LGHNA and CDR2 YSLEER.

The chain carries TRBV29-1 and TRBJ2-7; a possible D gene is TRBD1 (6 bases). CDR3 length: 13 residues. CDR1 is SQVTM and CDR2 is ANQGSEA in the germline V gene. V lost 6 bases and J 4 bases, leaving 16 bases between the germline ends. The CDR3 loop is CSVQQGTPYEQYF. In DNA form, the CDR3 reads TGCAGCGTACAACAGGGAACCCCTTACGAGCAGTACTTC.

Of note for this clonotype: Just one base apart from a much larger clone, this may be a read error. The V call is TRBV20-1, the J call TRBJ2-5, with 8 bases lining up with TRBD1. This CDR3 region has 15 residues. CDR1 is DFQATT and CDR2 is SNEGSKA in the germline V gene (reference sequence). The CDR3, as DNA: TGCAGTGTTAGAGCTGAGAAACAGGGGGGCGAGACCCAGTACTTC. It yields the protein CSVRAEKQGGETQYF.

The V call is TRBV11-2, the J call TRBJ2-5, with D possibly matching TRBD1 (5 bases). The CDR3 totals 14 residues. V was shortened by 6 bases and J by 1 base, with 12 bases between the two germline ends. Germline CDR1 reads SGHAT; CDR2 reads FQNNGV. CDR3 DNA sequence: TGTGCCAGCAGTTTTACAGGATTCCAAGAGACCCAGTACTTC. Translation gives CASSFTGFQETQYF.

Details on this clonotype: This sequence may be a read error, since a much larger clone differs from it by one base. This sequence joins TRBV6-2 or TRBV6-3 and TRBJ2-1; perhaps TRBD1 as D (6 bases). Germline CDR1 and CDR2: MNHEY and SVGEGT. CDR3 length: 20 residues. The V end was cut by 6 bases, the J end by 8 bases, with 35 bases between. The CDR3 spells CASSKFLTGTRSKRGDEQFF. The CDR3 bases are TGTGCCAGCAGCAAATTCTTGACAGGAACGCGCAGCAAACGAGGCGATGAGCAGTTCTTC.

This clonotype was recorded a few times. The genes are TRBV7-9 and TRBJ1-4, with 7 bases fitting TRBD1. With 4 bases clipped from V and 2 bases from J, the junction kept 1 base outside the gene matches. This CDR3 is built from 14 residues. Germline CDR1 and CDR2: SEHNR and FQNEAQ (reference sequence). CDR3 nucleotides: TGTGCCAGCAGCTCGGACAGGACTAATGAAAAACTGTTTTTT. This gives the protein CASSSDRTNEKLFF.

This clonotype has a handful of counts. A much larger clone lies one base from this, so it may be a read error. The V and J genes are TRBV7-9 and TRBJ2-7, with a possible D match to TRBD1 (5 bases). Germline V gives CDR1 SEHNR, CDR2 FQNEAQ (reference sequence). With 4 bases removed from V and 2 bases from J, the gap between germline ends came to 12 bases. The CDR3 is made up of 14 amino acids. The CDR3 loop reads CASSCAGQTYEQYF. CDR3 coding DNA: TGTGCCAGCAGCTGTGCAGGGCAGACCTACGAGCAGTACTTC.

This clonotype was counted once. This chain joins TRBV13 and TRBJ2-7; tentatively, D is TRBD1 (6 bases). The V end lost 3 bases, the J end lost 0 bases, and 12 bases lay between the germline ends. The CDR3 loop spans 15 amino acids. Germline CDR1 and CDR2: PRHDT and FYEKMQ (reference sequence). The CDR3 is CASSLRQVGSYEQYF. CDR3 DNA: TGTGCCAGCAGCTTGAGACAGGTTGGCTCCTACGAGCAGTACTTC.

This clonotype has a handful of counts. This CDR3 is CAWSVWIQPQHF. The CDR3 DNA follows: TGTGCCTGGAGTGTTTGGATTCAGCCCCAGCATTTT. This rearrangement joins TRBV30 to TRBJ1-5; D unresolved. CDR1 and CDR2 from the germline V gene are GTSNPN and SVGIG (reference sequence). The length of the CDR3 is 12 residues. Trimming took off 0 bases at V and 6 bases at J, with 6 bases between the two ends.